These T cell receptor beta chains were read from a single sample in a study of blood T cell repertoires in COVID-19. Some clones are missing from TCRdb's copy, which holds only in-frame ones; the method was immunoSEQ multiplex PCR. The sample yields around 25,000 clones, roughly 88% seen once. Sequencing was performed on peripheral blood. These receptors were taken from a human donor in a cohort sampled during active COVID-19. CDR3s include the opening cysteine and the closing phenylalanine or tryptophan. D genes are given only for firm matches. Rows give clone size only sometimes, using once, few, many, or a class for an expanded clone.

. TRBJ1-6 TRBV11-2 . TGTGCCAGCACCCGGGGGAGCTATAATTCACCCCTCCACTTT CASTRGSYNSPLHF
. TRBJ2-5 TRBV5-1 TRBD2 TGCGCCAGCACCAGATCGACTAGCGTCCAAGAGACCCAGTACTTC CASTRSTSVQETQYF
few TRBJ1-1 TRBV14 . TGTGCCAGCAGCCATAGGGGCGGAGGGACTGAAGCTTTCTTT CASSHRGGGTEAFF
. TRBJ1-5 TRBV4-1 . TGCGCCAGCAGCCCGTCGGAAGGGGATAGATCTCAGCCCCAGCATTTT CASSPSEGDRSQPQHF
. TRBJ1-6 TRBV6-5 TRBD1 TGTGCCAGCAGCACGGGACAGTTCTCACCCCTCCACTTT CASSTGQFSPLHF
. TRBJ1-3 TRBV29-1 TRBD1 TGCAGCGTCGTGGGACAGGGGGAAACCATATATTTT CSVVGQGETIYF
. TRBJ2-1 TRBV27 TRBD2 TGTGCCACCATGGCTAGCGGTATTAGGGGGCAGTTCTTC CATMASGIRGQFF
. TRBJ2-1 TRBV4-3 TRBD2 TGCGCCAGCAGCCAAGATAATAAGGGCGGGAGGGACAATGAGCAGTTCTTC CASSQDNKGGRDNEQFF
once TRBJ1-1 TRBV2 . TGTGCCAGCAGTGACCAGGGGAACACTGAAGCTTTCTTT CASSDQGNTEAFF
. TRBJ1-5 TRBV19 . TGTGCCAGTAAGACCGGAGGTCAGCCCCAGCATTTT CASKTGGQPQHF
. TRBJ2-7 TRBV11-2 TRBD2 TGTGCCAGCAGCCCCGGGACTAGCGGGAGACTCTACGAGCAGTACTTC CASSPGTSGRLYEQYF
. TRBJ2-1 TRBV6-5 TRBD2 TGTGCCAGAGTGACTAGCGGGGACTCCAATGAGCAGTTCTTC CARVTSGDSNEQFF
. TRBJ2-3 TRBV2 . TGTGCCAGCAGTACTAGCACAGATACGCAGTATTTT CASSTSTDTQYF
. TRBJ2-1 TRBV7-2 . TGTGCCAGCAGCAAAGGGGGGGCCGGGTACAATGAGCAGTTCTTC CASSKGGAGYNEQFF
. TRBJ2-1 TRBV6-5 TRBD1 TGTGCCAGCTCGACCGGGACAGGGATTCACGAGCAGTTCTTC CASSTGTGIHEQFF
. TRBJ2-3 TRBV9 . TGTGCCAGCAGCGTAGGGGTTGGGGGAGGAGGAAGCACAGATACGCAGTATTTT CASSVGVGGGGSTDTQYF
few TRBJ1-6 TRBV4-1 . TGCGCCAGCAGCCAAGATCTCGGGTCACCCCTCCACTTT CASSQDLGSPLHF
. TRBJ1-1 TRBV5-1 . TGCGCCAGCGGCAACTTGGACAGTGAAGCTTTCTTT CASGNLDSEAFF
. TRBJ2-2 TRBV7-8 TRBD2 TGTGCCAGCAGCTTAGGACTAGCGGGAGCCTCCAACACCGGGGAGCTGTTTTTT CASSLGLAGASNTGELFF
. TRBJ1-1 TRBV6-1 TRBD1 TGTGCCAGCAGTGAGGGACAGGTGATTGGTGAAGCTTTCTTT CASSEGQVIGEAFF
once TRBJ1-5 TRBV7-2 . TGTGCCAGCAGCCTCGACAGAACCAATCAGCCCCAGCATTTT CASSLDRTNQPQHF
. TRBJ1-1 TRBV5-4 . TGTGCCAGCAGCTTGGAGGCCCCCAGCGCAGCTTTCTTT CASSLEAPSAAFF
. TRBJ2-3 TRBV5-1 . TGCGCCAGCAGCCGCCGGGAACCCACAGATACGCAGTATTTT CASSRREPTDTQYF
. TRBJ2-1 TRBV5-6 . TGTGCCAGCAGCTACCTAGATGCCTACAATGAGCAGTTCTTC CASSYLDAYNEQFF
. TRBJ2-1 TRBV5-1 . TGCGCCAGCCGTCGTGAGGGCAATGAGCAGTTCTTC CASRREGNEQFF
. TRBJ2-1 TRBV5-1 . TGCGCCAGCAGCTTGGGAGACATAAACAATGAGCAGTTCTTC CASSLGDINNEQFF
. TRBJ2-3 TRBV18 . TGTGCCAGCTCACCAATAGGCACAGATACGCAGTATTTT CASSPIGTDTQYF
. TRBJ2-3 TRBV28 TRBD2 TGTGCCAGCCCCCCCAGCGGGGGACACACAGATACGCAGTATTTT CASPPSGGHTDTQYF
. TRBJ2-2 TRBV7-8 . TGTGCCAGCAGCTTAGTGGGGGGGGCGACCGGGGAGCTGTTTTTT CASSLVGGATGELFF
. TRBJ2-7 TRBV27 . TGTGCCAGCAGTTCCTACAGGGTTGGGGAGCAGTACTTC CASSSYRVGEQYF
. TRBJ1-6 TRBV5-1 TRBD1 TGCGCCAGCAGCTTAAGGACAGGGGACAATTCACCCCTCCACTTT CASSLRTGDNSPLHF
. TRBJ2-3 TRBV7-9 TRBD2 TGTGCCAGCAGCCACCGTCGGGCGCTAGCGGGGGGAATAGATACGCAGTATTTT CASSHRRALAGGIDTQYF
. TRBJ1-1 TRBV20-1 . TGCAGTGCCGGGGGGACTGAAGCTTTCTTT CSAGGTEAFF
once TRBJ2-6 TRBV28 TRBD1 TGTGCCAGCAGGCACATGACAGGGTTTGGGGCCAACGTCCTGACTTTC CASRHMTGFGANVLTF
. TRBJ2-7 TRBV19 TRBD2 TGTGCCAGTAGCTTCCTCCCTAGCGGGGGGTTCTACGAGCAGTACTTC CASSFLPSGGFYEQYF
. TRBJ1-4 TRBV7-2 TRBD1 TGTGCCAGCACCCCTCCAGGGGGCTCGGAAAAACTGTTTTTT CASTPPGGSEKLFF
. TRBJ2-1 TRBV2 . TGTGCCAGCAGGTCACAGGGTATTCCCGATGAGCAGTTCTTC CASRSQGIPDEQFF
. TRBJ1-6 TRBV9 TRBD1 TGTGCCAGCAGCGTAACAGGGGATAATTCACCCCTCCACTTT CASSVTGDNSPLHF
. TRBJ2-3 TRBV5-6 . TGTGCCAGCAGCTTACAACACACAGATACGCAGTATTTT CASSLQHTDTQYF
. TRBJ1-5 TRBV28 . TGTGCCAGCAGTGGGGGGGCGGGGGCCAATCAGCCCCAGCATTTT CASSGGAGANQPQHF
. TRBJ2-5 TRBV4-2 TRBD2 TGTGCCAGCAGCCAGCCGACTAGCGGGGTCAGGGAGACCCAGTACTTC CASSQPTSGVRETQYF
. TRBJ2-5 TRBV18 TRBD1 TGTGCCAGCTCACCCGGGACAGAAGAGACCCAGTACTTC CASSPGTEETQYF
. TRBJ2-1 TRBV28 . TGTGCCAGCAGACCGACGATTGGTGATAAGGGGTCACGCAATGAGCAGTTCTTC CASRPTIGDKGSRNEQFF
. TRBJ1-1 TRBV28 . TGTGCCAGCAGTTTAAACCCCTCGGGGGGCACTGAAGCTTTCTTT CASSLNPSGGTEAFF
. TRBJ2-6 TRBV5-6 TRBD2 TGTGCCAGCAGCGTGCGATCAACGGGGGGCTCTGGGGCCAACGTCCTGACTTTC CASSVRSTGGSGANVLTF
. TRBJ1-4 TRBV27 . TGTGCCAGCAGTCCGCAGGGATCCCGGGAAAAACTGTTTTTT CASSPQGSREKLFF
. TRBJ2-7 TRBV27 TRBD1 TGTGCCACCGCCCAGGGGGTTGAGCAGTACTTC CATAQGVEQYF
few TRBJ2-7 TRBV27 . TGTGCCAGCAAATTGGCAGAGGCAGGGAGGTACGAGCAGTACTTC CASKLAEAGRYEQYF
. TRBJ2-2 TRBV3-1/TRBV3-2 TRBD1 TGTGCCAGCCAGGGACAGGGTCGGACCGGGGAGCTGTTTTTT CASQGQGRTGELFF
. TRBJ2-5 TRBV6-5 . TGTGCCAGCAGTTATCTGCTAGCCGGTGAGACCCAGTACTTC CASSYLLAGETQYF
. TRBJ1-1 TRBV19 TRBD1 TGTGCCAGTAGTGTCCGACAGGGTGAAGCTTTCTTT CASSVRQGEAFF
. TRBJ1-1 TRBV5-1 TRBD1 TGCGCCAGCAGCTTGGGGGCAGGGGGCGGAAACACTGAAGCTTTCTTT CASSLGAGGGNTEAFF
. TRBJ2-3 TRBV6-6 TRBD2 TGTGCCAGCAGTTACGCAGCGGGGGGCACAGATACGCAGTATTTT CASSYAAGGTDTQYF
once TRBJ2-5 TRBV5-6 . TGTGCCAGCAGCTTGGCCGCGGGAGAGACCCAGTACTTC CASSLAAGETQYF
once TRBJ2-7 TRBV5-1 TRBD2 TGCGCCAGCAGCGCAGAAGCGGGAGTTCGCTACGAGCAGTACTTC CASSAEAGVRYEQYF
. TRBJ2-3 TRBV10-1 . TGCGCCAGCAGCCAAGGGACTTTCACAGATACGCAGTATTTT CASSQGTFTDTQYF
. TRBJ1-5 TRBV6-5 TRBD1 TGTGCCAGCAACTCCGACAGGGATCGGAATCAGCCCCAGCATTTT CASNSDRDRNQPQHF